These T cell receptor beta chains were read from a single sample in a study of blood T cell repertoires in COVID-19. Clones were sequenced by immunoSEQ multiplex PCR, and TCRdb holds only the in-frame ones, with some missing. The data contain a few hundred thousand clones, around 87% of them singletons. The specimen was PBMCs or T cells enriched from blood (not recorded which). The receptor source for this set is a man aged 25 to 40 who had recovered from COVID-19. Both conserved end residues are part of each CDR3. The D gene is left open where the match is weak. Clone size, where shown, is once, few, many, or a class for clones that have expanded.

TRBJ1-1 | TRBV19 | NA | NA | TGTGCCAGTAGTTTTTATGCGGGACCTAACACTGAAGCTTTCTTT | CASSFYAGPNTEAFF
TRBJ2-5 | TRBV7-9 | NA | NA | TGTGCCAGCAGGACCGCGGGCGGGGAGACCCAGTACTTC | CASRTAGGETQYF
TRBJ2-3 | TRBV29-1 | TRBD1 | NA | TGCAGCGCGGACAGGGCTACGGGTACGCAGTATTTT | CSADRATGTQYF
TRBJ2-5 | TRBV10-3 | NA | NA | TGTGCCATCGGCGGGGCGGCTGTAGAGACCCAGTACTTC | CAIGGAAVETQYF
TRBJ2-7 | TRBV5-1 | NA | once | TGCGCCAGCAGCTTGGCCGACAGTCACTACGAGCAGTACTTC | CASSLADSHYEQYF
TRBJ1-1 | TRBV5-1 | NA | NA | TGCGCCAGCAGCTTGACGCGAGGGAAAGCTTTCTTT | CASSLTRGKAFF
TRBJ1-5 | TRBV19 | NA | NA | TGTGCCAGTAGGGACAGCCATAGCAATCAGCCCCAGCATTTT | CASRDSHSNQPQHF
TRBJ1-5 | TRBV27 | TRBD1 | few | TGTGCCAGCAGCCGGGACAGGGTGCCCAATCAGCCCCAGCATTTT | CASSRDRVPNQPQHF
TRBJ1-2 | TRBV5-8 | NA | NA | TGTGCCAGCAGCGGGCAAAATGCGGGCGGCAGGGGCTATGGCTACACCTTC | CASSGQNAGGRGYGYTF
TRBJ2-3 | TRBV20-1 | NA | NA | TGCAGTGCTAGTACACTAGTTCGCACAGATACGCAGTATTTT | CSASTLVRTDTQYF
TRBJ2-7 | TRBV4-2 | NA | NA | TGTGCCAGCAGCGACCCGACAGGAGCCTACGAGCAGTACTTC | CASSDPTGAYEQYF
TRBJ2-3 | TRBV2 | TRBD2 | NA | TGTGCCAGCAGAATGGGACTAGCAGCAGATACGCAGTATTTT | CASRMGLAADTQYF
TRBJ1-1 | TRBV4-3 | NA | NA | TGCGCCAGCAGCCATCGGGAACGGTTCCCTGAAGCTTTCTTT | CASSHRERFPEAFF
TRBJ2-2 | TRBV4-2 | NA | NA | TGTGCCAGCAGCCAAGATTTGGGGGGTAAAACCGGGGAGCTGTTTTTT | CASSQDLGGKTGELFF
TRBJ1-2 | TRBV6-5 | NA | once | TGTGCCAGCAGTTACGTGCAGACGAGGGCCTATGGCTACACCTTC | CASSYVQTRAYGYTF
TRBJ2-1 | TRBV5-8 | TRBD2 | NA | TGTGCCAGCACCGACGCGGCGGGGGGCTACAATGAGCAGTTCTTC | CASTDAAGGYNEQFF
TRBJ1-4 | TRBV30 | NA | NA | TGTGCCTGGAGTTCGCAGGGTGGGAATGAAAAACTGTTTTTT | CAWSSQGGNEKLFF
TRBJ2-7 | TRBV11-1 | NA | once | TGTGCCAGCAGCTTAGATCTTGTCGCGGAGCAGTACTTC | CASSLDLVAEQYF
TRBJ2-7 | TRBV5-1 | NA | NA | TGCGCCAGCAGCTTGGGGACAGAGATGATCTACGAGCAGTACTTC | CASSLGTEMIYEQYF
TRBJ2-7 | TRBV3-1/TRBV3-2 | TRBD2 | NA | TGTGCCAGCAGCCCTTCTGGCGGGGGGGCGGCGCAGTACTTC | CASSPSGGGAAQYF
TRBJ1-6 | TRBV27 | NA | few | TGTGCCAGCAGCCTGACAGACACATATTCACCCCTCCACTTT | CASSLTDTYSPLHF
TRBJ1-4 | TRBV30 | NA | NA | TGTGCCTGGAGTGTACTCCCGGAAAAACTGTTTTTT | CAWSVLPEKLFF
TRBJ1-1 | TRBV7-3 | NA | NA | TGTGCCAGCAGTCCGACATCCAACACTGAAGCTTTCTTT | CASSPTSNTEAFF
TRBJ2-2 | TRBV10-3 | NA | NA | TGTGCCATCAGTGCCCCGGGACACGACACCGGGGAGCTGTTTTTT | CAISAPGHDTGELFF
TRBJ2-1 | TRBV5-1 | NA | NA | TGCGCCAGCAGCTTGGTCGATGAGCAGTTCTTC | CASSLVDEQFF
TRBJ2-5 | TRBV11-2 | TRBD1 | NA | TGTGCCAGCAGCTTAGGCACAGGGGGCGCTGAGACCCAGTACTTC | CASSLGTGGAETQYF
TRBJ1-4 | TRBV2 | NA | NA | TGTGCCAGCAGCCCCGCGGGCGAAAAACTGTTTTTT | CASSPAGEKLFF
TRBJ2-7 | TRBV6-1 | NA | NA | TGTGCCAGCAGTGAAGGTGGTAACAGACCCTACGAGCAGTACTTC | CASSEGGNRPYEQYF
TRBJ2-7 | TRBV30 | TRBD2 | NA | TGTGCCTGGAGCCAGGCTAGCGGGGGCCACGAGCAGTACTTC | CAWSQASGGHEQYF
TRBJ2-1 | TRBV11-2 | TRBD2 | NA | TGTGCCAGCAGCTTAGAAAGGACTAGCAATGAGCAGTTCTTC | CASSLERTSNEQFF
TRBJ1-6 | TRBV19 | NA | once | TGTGCCAGTAGTATAGGCTTACAGAGCTCCTATAATTCACCCCTCCACTTT | CASSIGLQSSYNSPLHF
TRBJ1-4 | TRBV25-1 | NA | NA | TGTGCCAGCAGAGGGCCGAACAGCGGTAATGAAAAACTGTTTTTT | CASRGPNSGNEKLFF
TRBJ1-2 | TRBV12-3/TRBV12-4 | NA | NA | TGTGCCAGCACCCACCGGGGTAGAGGCTACACCTTC | CASTHRGRGYTF
TRBJ2-1 | TRBV18 | TRBD1 | once | TGTGCCAGCTCACCACCGGGACAGATTTCCTACAATGAGCAGTTCTTC | CASSPPGQISYNEQFF
TRBJ1-4 | TRBV5-1 | TRBD1 | NA | TGCGCCAGCAGCTTGGGGACAGGGGGCGATGAAAAACTGTTTTTT | CASSLGTGGDEKLFF
TRBJ2-7 | TRBV19 | TRBD1 | NA | TGTGCCAGTAGCCGGACAGGGGCGATGCCGAACTACGAGCAGTACTTC | CASSRTGAMPNYEQYF
TRBJ2-7 | TRBV13 | NA | NA | TGTGCCAGCAGCTCCGCACAGGGCTCCTACGAGCAGTACTTC | CASSSAQGSYEQYF
TRBJ2-7 | TRBV11-2 | TRBD1 | NA | TGTGCCAGCAGCTTAGGGGACAGGGGCTACGAGCAGTACTTC | CASSLGDRGYEQYF
TRBJ2-6 | TRBV10-3 | NA | NA | TGTGCCATCAGTGACCTTGGACAGTCTGGGGCCAACGTCCTGACTTTC | CAISDLGQSGANVLTF
TRBJ1-3 | TRBV6-5 | NA | once | TGTGCCAGCAGTTACTCTGCCGGGTCTGGAAACACCATATATTTT | CASSYSAGSGNTIYF
TRBJ2-7 | TRBV9 | NA | NA | TGTGCCAGCAGCCCGACTGGAGGGGCTACTGGCGAGCAGTACTTC | CASSPTGGATGEQYF
TRBJ2-6 | TRBV9 | TRBD1 | NA | TGTGCCAGCAGCTATAAGAGGACCGACAGGGGACTCGACTCTGGGGCCAACGTCCTGACTTTC | CASSYKRTDRGLDSGANVLTF
TRBJ1-5 | TRBV6-6 | NA | NA | TGTGCCAGCAGTTACTCGATTGGGGGGCAGCCCCAGCATTTT | CASSYSIGGQPQHF
TRBJ1-6 | TRBV2 | NA | NA | TGTGCCAGCAGTGAGGGCCACGTCGGTAATTCACCCCTCCACTTT | CASSEGHVGNSPLHF
TRBJ1-1 | TRBV5-4 | TRBD1 | NA | TGTGCCAGCAGCTTGGGACAGGGGAAAACTGAAGCTTTCTTT | CASSLGQGKTEAFF
TRBJ1-6 | TRBV4-1 | NA | NA | TGCGCCAGCAGCCATACGACGGACAGTTCCAGGCCCTATAATTCACCCCTCCACTTT | CASSHTTDSSRPYNSPLHF
TRBJ2-7 | TRBV29-1 | NA | NA | TGCAGCGTTGAAGGTGGAGGGTCCCCCTACGAGCAGTACTTC | CSVEGGGSPYEQYF
TRBJ2-3 | TRBV3-1/TRBV3-2 | TRBD2 | NA | TGTGCCAGCAGCCCTACCGCGGGGGGGCTTGATACGCAGTATTTT | CASSPTAGGLDTQYF
TRBJ2-7 | TRBV2 | TRBD1 | NA | TGTGCCAGCAGTACTGCGGGACAGGCGTTATACGAGCAGTACTTC | CASSTAGQALYEQYF
TRBJ1-6 | TRBV10-3 | NA | NA | TGTGCCATCAGTGAGTCGGCCGGGTGGGATAATTCACCCCTCCACTTT | CAISESAGWDNSPLHF